This T cell receptor (beta chain) was found in a study of cytomegalovirus exposure and HLA in healthy donors. The study ran its PCR with 60 Vbeta and 13 Jbeta primers. TCRdb keeps only in-frame clones here, not all; method: immunoSEQ multiplex PCR. This table holds roughly 200,000 clones, roughly four fifths found once. A note on this clone: Its cognate antigen is unknown.

The study, taken as a whole, reports: Later examination showed HLA-associated TCR beta chains had greater clonal expansion than equally common others. Most of the CMV-associated TCR beta chains (in a later analysis) appeared to be HLA-restricted. Rarity marked most TCR sequences, yet some public TCRs occurred in many donors. Some V segments, including TRBV6-2 and TRBV6-3, were excluded as indistinguishable.

V gave up 1 base and J gave up 4 bases, with 16 bases separating them. The V gene's germline CDR1 is LGHNA and CDR2 YSLEER. The CDR3 totals 16 residues. The chain employs TRBV4-3 and TRBJ1-2; D uncertain. Sequenced material: PBMCs. The clonotype comes from a male donor in good health and CMV-seronegative. Here the CDR3 reads CASSQGDGDPSYGYTF. CDR3 in DNA: TGCGCCAGCAGCCAAGGCGACGGGGATCCCTCCTATGGCTACACCTTC.